The 32 T cell receptor beta chains presented below share a single source sample, sequenced in a study of OX40 agonist ivuxolimab in advanced cancers. Generated by immunoSEQ multiplex PCR, the TCRdb table keeps only in-frame clones and is missing some. The table records some 76,000 clones, 70% to 90% of them present only once. The sequencing used CD4+ or CD8+ T cells sorted from blood, collected in a trial of the OX40 agonist ivuxolimab. The receptor source for this set is an adult with an advanced solid tumor such as melanoma, head and neck, liver or kidney cancer.

This clone appeared a single time. The chain has TRBV6-6 and TRBJ2-1; 8 bases match TRBD1. There are 15 residues in the CDR3. Germline V CDR1 and CDR2: MNHNY, SVGAGI (reference sequence). V lost 7 bases, J lost 7 bases, and 12 bases stayed unmatched. The CDR3 loop reads CASTRMAGGRNEQFF. The CDR3 nucleotides read TGTGCCAGCACCCGAATGGCAGGGGGCCGGAATGAGCAGTTCTTC.

This sequence joins TRBV6-5 and TRBJ1-3; D is uncertain. V lost 0 bases and J lost 6, with 9 bases in between. The CDR3 runs to 14 residues. Germline lookup yields CDR1 MNHEY and CDR2 SVGAGI. CDR3 region: CASSYSKGSNTIYF. The DNA for the CDR3 is TGTGCCAGCAGTTACTCGAAGGGATCAAACACCATATATTTT.

The chain joins TRBV5-4 to TRBJ2-1; 7 nucleotides agree with TRBD2. The CDR3 length is 13 residues. Germline CDR1 and CDR2: SGHNT and YYREEE (reference sequence). V was pared by 4 bases and J by 6 bases, with 4 bases of the junction left unmatched. CDR3: CASSERDINEQFF. The CDR3 region has the DNA TGTGCCAGCAGCGAGCGGGATATCAATGAGCAGTTCTTC.

The V gene is TRBV6-1, the J gene TRBJ2-7; 7 bases map to TRBD1. Germline CDR1 MNHNS, CDR2 SASEGT. With V trimmed by 9 bases and J by 2 bases, 7 bases remained unmatched. The CDR3 sequence is 13 residues long. The CDR3 sequence: CASTRDRAYEQYF. The CDR3 DNA reads TGTGCCAGTACTAGGGACAGAGCCTACGAGCAGTACTTC.

The V call is TRBV14, the J call TRBJ2-7; D is unresolved. This CDR3 has 12 residues. V lost 0 bases and J lost 9, with 9 bases in between. In germline, CDR1 is SGHDN, CDR2 FVKESK. The CDR3 loop is CASSQDHLWQYF. The DNA of the CDR3 is TGTGCCAGCAGCCAAGATCATCTTTGGCAGTACTTC.

The V and J genes are TRBV6-1 and TRBJ2-5; the D is unclear. The ends were cut back, 3 bases at V and 2 bases at J, with 7 bases in the middle. The CDR3 is made up of 13 amino acids. Germline V gives CDR1 MNHNS, CDR2 SASEGT. CDR3 DNA sequence: TGTGCCAGCAGTGAGGGATATCAAGAGACCCAGTACTTC. Its translation is CASSEGYQETQYF.

The chain recombines TRBV7-2 with TRBJ2-2, with D unclear. From germline, CDR1 is SGHTA and CDR2 FQGNSA. The length of the CDR3 is 14 residues. Trimming took off 0 bases at V and 7 bases at J, with 9 bases between the two ends. CDR3 coding DNA: TGTGCCAGCAGCTTAGCGGTACCGAGCGGGGAGCTGTTTTTT. This encodes CASSLAVPSGELFF.

The rearrangement links TRBV30 to TRBJ1-1, with D unclear. V dropped 5 bases and J dropped 1 base, with 8 bases sitting between them. CDR3 length equals 12 residues. Looked up from germline, CDR1 is GTSNPN and CDR2 is SVGIG (reference sequence). CDR3 protein: CAWGKRNTEAFF. The CDR3, as DNA: TGTGCCTGGGGCAAACGGAACACTGAAGCTTTCTTT.

The chain employs TRBV5-1 and TRBJ2-1, with D tentatively TRBD1 or TRBD2 (5 bases each). The V and J ends lost 2 bases and 5 bases respectively, with 11 bases between them. Germline-derived CDR1 and CDR2 are SGHRS and YFSETQ. This CDR3 comprises 14 residues. DNA for the CDR3: TGCGCCAGCAGCTTTACCGGGGCACACAATGAGCAGTTCTTC. Its translation: CASSFTGAHNEQFF.

This rearrangement joins TRBV2 to TRBJ1-2; 8 positions agree with TRBD1. CDR1 and CDR2 from the germline V gene are SNHLY and FYNNEI. The J segment lost 2 bases and the V segment lost 4 bases, leaving 6 bases of the junction unmatched. The CDR3 consists of 15 residues. The CDR3 loop reads CASSGVQGANYGYTF. The CDR3 DNA is TGTGCCAGCAGTGGTGTCCAGGGGGCCAACTATGGCTACACCTTC.

The V call is TRBV19, the J call TRBJ2-7; D is perhaps TRBD1 (5 bases). Germline CDR1 reads LNHDA; CDR2 reads SQIVND (reference sequence). CDR3 length: 15 amino acids. V was clipped by 1 base and J by 0 bases, with 10 bases between them. CDR3 sequence (DNA): TGTGCCAGTAGTATAGCCCATCAGGGCTCCTACGAGCAGTACTTC. It encodes CASSIAHQGSYEQYF.

This clone was detected a few times. This rearrangement joins TRBV2 to TRBJ2-5; a possible D gene is TRBD1 (5 bases). Germline-derived CDR1 and CDR2 are SNHLY and FYNNEI. V lost 4 bases, J lost 5 bases, and 14 bases lay in between. The CDR3 is made up of 14 amino acids. The chain's CDR3 is CASSGQTSWETQYF. CDR3 coding DNA: TGTGCCAGCAGTGGACAGACCTCTTGGGAGACCCAGTACTTC.

V and J are TRBV2 and TRBJ1-4, with D possibly being TRBD1 (6 bases). Germline loops: CDR1 SNHLY, CDR2 FYNNEI. V lost 5 bases to trimming and J lost 7 bases, with 17 bases between them. The CDR3 is 15 amino acids. CDR3: CASSQRTVLSEKLFF. The CDR3 region has the DNA TGTGCCAGCAGTCAACGGACAGTTCTTAGTGAAAAACTGTTTTTT. The variable domain in full, completed from reference TRBV2 and TRBJ1-4, reads EPEVTQTPSHQVTQMGQEVILRCVPISNHLYFYWYRQILGQKVEFLVSFYNNEISEKSEIFDDQFSVERPDGSNFTLKIRSTKLEDSAMYFCASSQRTVLSEKLFFGSGTQLSVL.

The chain employs TRBV19 and TRBJ2-7; the match to TRBD1 covers 9 bases. Trimming at V came to 4 bases and at J to 3 bases, leaving 4 bases not matched to a gene. This CDR3 is 14 amino acids long. CDR1 is LNHDA, CDR2 SQIVND, per germline (reference sequence). Here the CDR3 reads CASSSGTGLYEQYF. The CDR3 nucleotides are TGTGCCAGTAGTAGCGGGACAGGGCTCTACGAGCAGTACTTC.

V usage is TRBV9 and J usage is TRBJ1-4, with D perhaps matching TRBD1 (5 bases). The V gene's germline CDR1 is SGDLS and CDR2 YYNGEE. The CDR3 loop spans 14 amino acids. V lost 4 bases and J 4 bases, leaving 11 bases between the germline ends. DNA of the CDR3: TGTGCCAGCAGCCCCGGACATTTTAATGAAAAACTGTTTTTT. Amino acid sequence: CASSPGHFNEKLFF. Full variable domain (outside the CDR3, taken from reference TRBV9 and TRBJ1-4): DSGVTQTPKHLITATGQRVTLRCSPRSGDLSVYWYQQSLDQGLQFLIQYYNGEERAKGNILERFSAQQFPDLHSELNLSSLELGDSALYFCASSPGHFNEKLFFGSGTQLSVL.

The chain recombines TRBV19 with TRBJ1-1, with 7 bases aligning to TRBD1. Looked up from germline, CDR1 is LNHDA and CDR2 is SQIVND (reference sequence). V trimming: 10 bases; J trimming: 1 base; junction bases outside the gene matches: 9. This CDR3 comprises 14 residues. This chain's CDR3 is CATSKGATNTEAFF. CDR3 in DNA: TGTGCCACCTCCAAGGGGGCCACGAACACTGAAGCTTTCTTT.

The V gene is TRBV9, the J gene TRBJ2-2, with D unresolved. CDR1 is SGDLS, CDR2 YYNGEE, per germline. V dropped 5 bases and J dropped 2 bases, with 7 bases sitting between them. The CDR3 has 13 amino acids. The CDR3 DNA reads TGTGCCAGCAGACCAATTAACACCGGGGAGCTGTTTTTT. This gives the protein CASRPINTGELFF.

This chain uses TRBV7-6 with TRBJ2-7, with 14 bases matching TRBD2. The CDR3 is 16 residues long. Per the germline V gene, CDR1 is SGHVS and CDR2 is FNYEAQ. Trimming removed 0 bases from V and 4 bases from J; junction bases left unmatched: 2. CDR3 nucleotide sequence: TGTGCCAGCAGCTTAGCGGGACTAGCGGGAGAGTACGAGCAGTACTTC. This sequence encodes CASSLAGLAGEYEQYF.

The chain's CDR3 is CASSLGRVNEQYF. As DNA, the CDR3 is TGTGCCAGCAGCTTGGGCAGGGTCAACGAGCAGTACTTC. The rearrangement uses TRBV7-3 and TRBJ2-7; D possibly corresponds to TRBD1 (5 bases). This CDR3 has 13 residues. CDR1 is SGHTA and CDR2 is FQGTGA in the germline V gene. Trimming shortened V by 3 bases and J by 5 bases, and 11 bases separated the two germline ends.

V and J are TRBV28 and TRBJ1-6; a possible D gene is TRBD1 (5 bases). CDR1 is MDHEN and CDR2 is SYDVKM in the germline V gene. This CDR3 has 15 amino acids. V was trimmed by 3 bases and J by 6 bases, leaving 12 bases between them. In DNA form, the CDR3 reads TGTGCCAGCAGTTTTTTGGGGGGAACTAATTCACCCCTCCACTTT. Its translation is CASSFLGGTNSPLHF.

The chain has TRBV7-8 and TRBJ1-5, with 8 bases matching TRBD1. This CDR3 spans 15 amino acids. CDR1 and CDR2 (germline): SGHVS, FQNEAQ. The junction had 5 bases not matched to a gene; V was cut back by 2 bases and J by 5 bases. The CDR3 region has the DNA TGTGCCAGCAGCTTAAGGACAGGGCGGGATCAGCCCCAGCATTTT. It yields the protein CASSLRTGRDQPQHF.

This clone is medium-sized (0.01 to 0.1%) within its sample. This chain uses TRBV5-1 with TRBJ1-4; D might be TRBD1 (5 bases). This CDR3 has 15 amino acids. V lost 2 bases and J 12 bases, leaving 20 bases between the germline ends. Per the germline V gene, CDR1 is SGHRS and CDR2 is YFSETQ. This chain's CDR3 is CASSLIGTVGSELFF. The CDR3 DNA reads TGCGCCAGCAGCTTAATCGGGACGGTTGGTTCGGAACTGTTTTTT.

The chain uses TRBV11-1 and TRBJ2-7, with a possible D match to TRBD2 (6 bases). V dropped 5 bases and J dropped 5 bases, with 16 bases sitting between them. CDR1 is SGHAT, CDR2 FQDESV, per germline (reference sequence). CDR3 length: 14 residues. The CDR3 nucleotides are TGTGCCAGCAGCCCGGGACTCTCTAACAACGAGCAGTACTTC. Translation: CASSPGLSNNEQYF.

The chain employs TRBV6-1 and TRBJ1-1, with D possibly matching TRBD1 (6 bases). CDR3 length: 14 amino acids. V was clipped by 3 bases and J by 2 bases, with 10 bases between them. Looked up from germline, CDR1 is MNHNS and CDR2 is SASEGT. The CDR3 DNA sequence: TGTGCCAGCAGTGATCCAGGGGCAAACACTGAAGCTTTCTTT. Translation: CASSDPGANTEAFF.

V usage is TRBV7-9 and J usage is TRBJ2-3; 9 nucleotides line up with TRBD2. Germline assignment: CDR1 SEHNR and CDR2 FQNEAQ (reference sequence). This CDR3 contains 16 residues. After removal of 5 bases from V and 4 bases from J, the junction contained 10 bases not matched to a gene. The CDR3 coding sequence is TGTGCCAGCAGCCTAGTGCGGGGGGGCATCGCAGATACGCAGTATTTT. It encodes CASSLVRGGIADTQYF.

This clone was recorded once. The V call is TRBV9, the J call TRBJ2-2; 11 bases map to TRBD1. V trimming: 4 bases; J trimming: 5 bases; junction bases outside the gene matches: 7. The CDR3 extends over 16 amino acids. The germline V gene encodes CDR1 SGDLS and CDR2 YYNGEE. The CDR3 protein is CASSIRTGGDTGELFF. The CDR3 nucleotides read TGTGCCAGCAGCATCCGGACAGGGGGCGATACCGGGGAGCTGTTTTTT.

This clone was observed once. This chain uses TRBV11-2 with TRBJ2-1; 10 nucleotides agree with TRBD2. The CDR3 consists of 15 residues. J gave up 7 bases and V 4 bases, and 7 bases lay outside the gene matches. Germline-derived CDR1 and CDR2 are SGHAT and FQNNGV. The CDR3 spells CASSWLAGERNEQFF. In DNA, the CDR3 is TGTGCCAGCAGCTGGCTAGCGGGAGAAAGGAATGAGCAGTTCTTC.

This chain links TRBV10-1 with TRBJ1-3; D is perhaps TRBD1 (5 bases). This CDR3 has 14 residues. CDR1 is WNHNN, CDR2 SYGVQD, per germline (reference sequence). Trimming removed 11 bases at V and 0 bases at J, with 14 bases between. In DNA, the CDR3 is TGCGCCCGAGGGGCAGCAGCCTCTGGAAACACCATATATTTT. Its translation: CARGAAASGNTIYF.

This rearrangement joins TRBV6-5 to TRBJ1-2; tentative D call: TRBD1 (6 bases). The CDR3 extends over 16 amino acids. From germline, CDR1 is MNHEY and CDR2 SVGAGI. Deletions cut 0 bases from V and 1 base from J, with 12 bases between. The CDR3, as DNA: TGTGCCAGCAGTTACTCGCGAGGCAGGGGTAACTATGGCTACACCTTC. It is translated as CASSYSRGRGNYGYTF.

This clone showed up just once. The gene calls are TRBV5-1 and TRBJ2-7; the D is unclear. Germline assignment: CDR1 SGHRS and CDR2 YFSETQ. Trimming removed 4 bases at V and 5 bases at J, with 16 bases between. This CDR3 comprises 14 residues. CDR3 DNA: TGCGCCAGCAGCCTACTTGACCAGCGCCACGAGCAGTACTTC. It encodes CASSLLDQRHEQYF. Based on the CDR3 plus reference TRBV5-1 and TRBJ2-7, the full variable domain is KAGVTQTPRYLIKTRGQQVTLSCSPISGHRSVSWYQQTPGQGLQFLFEYFSETQRNKGNFPGRFSGRQFSNSRSEMNVSTLELGDSALYLCASSLLDQRHEQYFGPGTRLTVT.

The chain has TRBV2 and TRBJ1-1; possible D gene TRBD1, 6 bases. V lost 6 bases and J 4 bases, leaving 15 bases between the germline ends. Germline V lookup: CDR1 SNHLY, CDR2 FYNNEI. CDR3 size: 14 residues. The CDR3 DNA follows: TGTGCCAGCAGGCGCGAGGGGGTAGGCACTGAAGCTTTCTTT. Translating it yields CASRREGVGTEAFF.

There are a few counts of this clone. CDR3 sequence (DNA): TGTGCCAGCAGCTCCGGGCCTGGAAGCGGGAACACTGAAGCTTTCTTT. Translation: CASSSGPGSGNTEAFF. The chain has TRBV11-3 and TRBJ1-1; D unclear. Germline V gene lookup returns CDR1 SGHNT and CDR2 YENEEA. The CDR3 has 16 amino acids. V was cut by 4 bases and J by 1 base, with 16 bases left in between.